One TCR beta chain is described in this entry. The study recruited people aged roughly 18 to 100 years across more than 20 US areas. This sample is part of a study of blood T cell repertoires in COVID-19. At the level of the study: Specimens from acute and convalescent COVID-19 originated in the United States, Italy and Spain. The cDNA or gDNA used as material had been derived from T cells, B-cell-depleted T cells, or PBMCs.

The CDR3 covers 14 residues. V shed 0 bases and J shed 1 base, with 6 bases lying between them. Germline CDR1 is WNHNN and CDR2 is SYGVQD (reference sequence). Original methodology: The authors estimated nucleated cell counts from reference gene primer amplification. The repertoire was sequenced with immunoSEQ multiplex PCR; TCRdb's copy has only in-frame clones and lacks some. That table furnishes V, J and clone size, whereas the DNA furnished D and trimming. The profile shows about 200,000 clones, approximately 73% of them singletons. This sequence was found in a woman in her 50s with acute COVID-19. The sample consisted of PBMCs or T cells enriched from blood (not recorded which). This chain links TRBV10-1 with TRBJ1-1; D gene ambiguous. The CDR3 nucleotides read TGCGCCAGCAGTGAGTCGAGGAGGAACACTGAAGCTTTCTTT. It translates to CASSESRRNTEAFF.